The T cell receptor beta chain under discussion was sequenced for a study of beta chain features in type 1 diabetes. Expressed TCRB transcripts were sequenced, since all the RNA that had been isolated was reverse transcribed. TCRdb keeps only in-frame clones here, not all; method: immunoSEQ multiplex PCR. The repertoire has approximately 300,000 clones, approximately 9.9% of them found once; the top ten carry 0.015%. With V trimmed by 0 bases and J by 1 base, 7 bases remained unmatched. The CDR3 is 18 amino acids. Germline assignment: CDR1 LGHNA and CDR2 YNFKEQ. This clonotype originated in a woman in her thirties in good health. This chain uses TRBV4-2 with TRBJ2-3; 10 positions agree with TRBD2. The sample consisted of naive CD4+ T cells from blood. The CDR3, as DNA: TGTGCCAGCAGCCAAGATTTGGCTAGCGGGAGTCGCACAGATACGCAGTATTTT. Translating gives CASSQDLASGSRTDTQYF.